This TCR beta chain was retrieved from a study of T cell clonotyping in hematopoietic cell transplantation. Using immunoSEQ multiplex PCR, the repertoire was profiled, and TCRdb retains in-frame clones only, with some absent. The sample holds more than 70,000 clones, approximately 95% seen once. Time point defined: recipient sample about 28 days before transplant, after cytoreduction. J was trimmed by 3 bases and V by 8 bases; bases with no gene match: 6. CDR1 is LNHDA, CDR2 SQIVND, per germline (reference sequence). The CDR3 runs to 14 residues. Study outcomes and limitations: Higher Inverse Simpson Index values in graft donor and pretransplant recipient predicted broader posttransplant TCR diversity.

About this clone itself: Its antigen is not known.

The sequence came from a woman aged 50 to 60 with acute myeloid leukemia. Some clones in this sample may be carry-over from other donors' samples. This chain connects TRBV19 to TRBJ2-7; 11 positions match TRBD1. Specimen: peripheral blood mononuclear cells, collected before stem cell transplant. CDR3 sequence reads: CASGGTGGYYEQYF. The CDR3 region has the DNA TGTGCCAGTGGCGGGACAGGGGGATACTACGAGCAGTACTTC.